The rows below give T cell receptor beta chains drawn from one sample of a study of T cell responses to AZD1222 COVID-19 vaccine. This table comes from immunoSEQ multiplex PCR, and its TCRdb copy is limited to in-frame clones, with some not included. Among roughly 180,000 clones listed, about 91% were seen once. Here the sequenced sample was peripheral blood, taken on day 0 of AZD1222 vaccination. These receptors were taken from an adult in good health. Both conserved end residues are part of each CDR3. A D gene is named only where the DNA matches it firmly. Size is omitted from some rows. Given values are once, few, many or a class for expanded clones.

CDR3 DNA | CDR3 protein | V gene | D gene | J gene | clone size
TGTGCCACCAGCAGATCAGCGGGGATCGGGAATGAGCAGTTCTTC | CATSRSAGIGNEQFF | TRBV15 | TRBD2 | TRBJ2-1 | -
TGTGCCAGCAGTCCCCCCCCCAGGCAGGGGGCGAACACTGAAGCTTTCTTT | CASSPPPRQGANTEAFF | TRBV6-6 | TRBD1 | TRBJ1-1 | -
TGTGCCAGCAGCTACGGAGATACGCAGTATTTT | CASSYGDTQYF | TRBV14 | - | TRBJ2-3 | -
TGCAGCGCCCGGACTAGCGGGAGCGTGGGGGGTGGGGAGCAGTACTTC | CSARTSGSVGGGEQYF | TRBV29-1 | TRBD2 | TRBJ2-7 | -
TGTGCCAGCAGTTTAGCCCCAGGTATGAACACTGAAGCTTTCTTT | CASSLAPGMNTEAFF | TRBV27 | - | TRBJ1-1 | -
TGCGCCAGCAGCCAGGGGGACAGGGAAGACGGGGAGCTGTTTTTT | CASSQGDREDGELFF | TRBV5-1 | TRBD1 | TRBJ2-2 | -
TGCGCCAGCAGCCGGGGACGGATGACTGGCAATTCACCCCTCCACTTT | CASSRGRMTGNSPLHF | TRBV4-3 | - | TRBJ1-6 | -
TGTGCCAGTAGTATCGACGGTGGAAACACCATATATTTT | CASSIDGGNTIYF | TRBV19 | - | TRBJ1-3 | -
TGTGCCAGCTCACCTCAACAGGGGTACGAGCAGTACTTC | CASSPQQGYEQYF | TRBV18 | TRBD1 | TRBJ2-7 | -
TGTGCCAGCCCCGGGAGCCCCCACGAGCAGTACTTC | CASPGSPHEQYF | TRBV28 | - | TRBJ2-7 | few
TGTGCCACCAGCCCGACAGGCTTTGGTGGCTACACCTTC | CATSPTGFGGYTF | TRBV24-1 | - | TRBJ1-2 | -
TGTGCCAGTAGTATAGGCGTGACAGATAGCAATCAGCCCCAGCATTTT | CASSIGVTDSNQPQHF | TRBV19 | - | TRBJ1-5 | -
TGTGCCAGCTCACCACTTTCGCTGCGGACAGGGGGCGGCCAGCCCCAGCATTTT | CASSPLSLRTGGGQPQHF | TRBV18 | TRBD1 | TRBJ1-5 | -
TGTGCCAGCAGCCAAAATCTCCGGACTGAAGCTTTCTTT | CASSQNLRTEAFF | TRBV14 | - | TRBJ1-1 | -
TGTGCCAGCAGCGTAGGTTGGACAGGGGACAAGAACTATGGCTACACCTTC | CASSVGWTGDKNYGYTF | TRBV9 | TRBD1 | TRBJ1-2 | -
TGTGCCAGCTCACCGGGACAGCTCTATGGCTACACCTTC | CASSPGQLYGYTF | TRBV18 | TRBD1 | TRBJ1-2 | -
TGTGCCAGCAGTTTCTACAGGTATAGCAATCAGCCCCAGCATTTT | CASSFYRYSNQPQHF | TRBV28 | - | TRBJ1-5 | -
TGTGCCAGCAGCTTAGGCCGGGCGAGACCTGGAAACACCATATATTTT | CASSLGRARPGNTIYF | TRBV13 | - | TRBJ1-3 | -
TGTGCCAGCAGGACTAGCGGATACTACGAGCAGTACTTC | CASRTSGYYEQYF | TRBV6-5 | TRBD2 | TRBJ2-7 | few
TGTGCCACCAGTGATATACCGTTAGGAAGGACCAATGAGCAGTTCTTC | CATSDIPLGRTNEQFF | TRBV24-1 | - | TRBJ2-1 | few
TGTGCCAGCAGCCGGGGACAGGGGATAGTGGAGTCCCGTTTCTACAATGAGCAGTTCTTC | CASSRGQGIVESRFYNEQFF | TRBV6-6 | TRBD1 | TRBJ2-1 | once
TGTGCCAGCAGCCCAAAAGGCGGGGGAGAGCAGTTCTTC | CASSPKGGGEQFF | TRBV7-3 | TRBD2 | TRBJ2-1 | -
TGTGCCAGCAGCTTTCTTGGCGGAGATTCACCCCTCCACTTT | CASSFLGGDSPLHF | TRBV7-9 | - | TRBJ1-6 | -
TGTGCCAGCGGGAAGGGGACAGGGATTGGAAACACCATATATTTT | CASGKGTGIGNTIYF | TRBV6-5 | TRBD1 | TRBJ1-3 | few
TGTGCCAGCAGCCCTTCGAGTGGCGGGGGTTCATACAATGAGCAGTTCTTC | CASSPSSGGGSYNEQFF | TRBV7-9 | TRBD2 | TRBJ2-1 | -
TGTGCCAGCAGTGAATTGCGTAGGACCGGGGAGCTGTTTTTT | CASSELRRTGELFF | TRBV2 | - | TRBJ2-2 | -
TGCGCCAGCAGCTTGAGGCAGACATACACAGATACGCAGTATTTT | CASSLRQTYTDTQYF | TRBV5-1 | - | TRBJ2-3 | -
TGCGCCAGCAGGAGGGGTAATGAAAAACTGTTTTTT | CASRRGNEKLFF | TRBV5-1 | - | TRBJ1-4 | -
TGTGCCAGCAGATTGGGTAGGGGGACAGGAATCTACGAGCAGTACTTC | CASRLGRGTGIYEQYF | TRBV2 | TRBD1 | TRBJ2-7 | once
TGTGCCAGTACCCAAAGTAATGAAGGCGAGCAGTTCTTC | CASTQSNEGEQFF | TRBV19 | - | TRBJ2-1 | -
TGTGCCAGCAGCCCAGGGACGGGTGGGAACCTAGCGGGACGCTACAATGAGCAGTTCTTC | CASSPGTGGNLAGRYNEQFF | TRBV7-3 | TRBD2 | TRBJ2-1 | -
TGCGCCAGCAGCCACGCTACCCAGGTCTTAAGCTCTGGAAACACCATATATTTT | CASSHATQVLSSGNTIYF | TRBV4-1 | - | TRBJ1-3 | -
TGTGCCAGCTGTTCCACGAACACTGAAGCTTTCTTT | CASCSTNTEAFF | TRBV28 | - | TRBJ1-1 | -
TGCGCCAGCAGCCTCGACACACGCGAGCAGTACTTC | CASSLDTREQYF | TRBV4-1 | - | TRBJ2-7 | -
TGTGCCAGCAGTTTTGACAGACAGGGGAGTCAGCCCCAGCATTTT | CASSFDRQGSQPQHF | TRBV28 | TRBD1 | TRBJ1-5 | -
TGTGCCAGCAGCTCCAGGGTCGGCACTGAAGCTTTCTTT | CASSSRVGTEAFF | TRBV13 | - | TRBJ1-1 | -
TGTGCCAGTAGCCCCCCCCAGGCCGAGCAGTACTTC | CASSPPQAEQYF | TRBV19 | - | TRBJ2-7 | -
TGTGCCACTAGGACAGGAGGGGACACTGAAGCTTTCTTT | CATRTGGDTEAFF | TRBV19 | TRBD1 | TRBJ1-1 | -
TGTGCCAGCAGCACGGGGACTAGACCCCTCCACTTT | CASSTGTRPLHF | TRBV5-6 | - | TRBJ1-6 | -
TGTGCCATGTCAGACGGGGTCTACGAGCAGTACTTC | CAMSDGVYEQYF | TRBV10-3 | - | TRBJ2-7 | -
TGTGCCAGCACCCCGGAAGGGTGGACCGGGGAGCTGTTTTTT | CASTPEGWTGELFF | TRBV27 | - | TRBJ2-2 | -
TGTGCCAGCAGTTACCATGGCGGGTTCGGCAATGAGCAGTTCTTC | CASSYHGGFGNEQFF | TRBV6-5 | - | TRBJ2-1 | -
TGCGCCAGCAGCCAAGACGGGAGGGGGCGCTTCTTT | CASSQDGRGRFF | TRBV4-3 | TRBD1 | TRBJ1-1 | -